This is a list of T cell receptor beta chains from one sample in a study of cytomegalovirus exposure and HLA in healthy donors. This table comes from immunoSEQ multiplex PCR, and its TCRdb copy is limited to in-frame clones, with some not included. The sample consists of 200,000 to 250,000 clones, about 89% of them appearing once. Specimen: PBMCs. These TCRs come from a woman aged 18 to 35 in good health and CMV-seronegative. CDR3s include the opening cysteine and the closing phenylalanine or tryptophan. The D gene is left open where the match is weak. Expanded clones get a size class; other rows say once, few or many, or leave the size out.

CASSWTGGPNTEAFF	TGCGCCAGCAGCTGGACAGGGGGGCCCAACACTGAAGCTTTCTTT	TRBJ1-1	.	TRBD1	TRBV4-1
CAWSVRGTGEAFF	TGTGCCTGGAGTGTCCGGGGGACCGGCGAAGCTTTCTTT	TRBJ1-1	few	.	TRBV30
CASSLPGGGNTIYF	TGTGCCAGCAGCTTGCCAGGGGGCGGAAACACCATATATTTT	TRBJ1-3	.	TRBD1	TRBV5-8
CAIWTATNEKLFF	TGTGCCATTTGGACAGCAACTAATGAAAAACTGTTTTTT	TRBJ1-4	.	.	TRBV4-2
CASSELRVSSYEQYF	TGTGCCAGCAGTGAACTGCGCGTGAGCTCCTACGAGCAGTACTTC	TRBJ2-7	.	.	TRBV6-1
CSANSGGAGTQYF	TGCAGCGCTAACAGCGGGGGGGCGGGGACCCAGTACTTC	TRBJ2-5	.	TRBD2	TRBV29-1
CSAHRGLAETQYF	TGCAGCGCACACAGGGGACTCGCAGAGACCCAGTACTTC	TRBJ2-5	.	.	TRBV29-1
CASSQDAGRSNQPQHF	TGTGCCAGCAGCCAAGACGCAGGTCGTAGCAATCAGCCCCAGCATTTT	TRBJ1-5	.	.	TRBV4-2
CASSESRTVGYEQYF	TGTGCCAGCAGTGAATCTAGGACTGTGGGCTACGAGCAGTACTTC	TRBJ2-7	.	.	TRBV2
CASSQAPGVNGELFF	TGCGCCAGCAGCCAAGCTCCGGGGGTGAACGGGGAGCTGTTTTTT	TRBJ2-2	.	.	TRBV4-1
CASSQDRVGNTGELFF	TGCGCCAGCAGCCAAGACAGGGTCGGTAACACCGGGGAGCTGTTTTTT	TRBJ2-2	.	TRBD1	TRBV5-1
CAISDFDRDYGYTF	TGTGCCATCAGTGATTTTGACAGGGACTATGGCTACACCTTC	TRBJ1-2	.	TRBD1	TRBV10-3
CASSGTGLAVSYNEQFF	TGTGCCAGCAGCGGCACGGGACTAGCGGTCTCCTACAATGAGCAGTTCTTC	TRBJ2-1	few	TRBD2	TRBV7-2
CASSERTRRYNEQFF	TGCGCCAGCAGCGAGCGGACTCGTCGCTACAATGAGCAGTTCTTC	TRBJ2-1	.	.	TRBV10-2
CASRSGGAVEQYF	TGTGCCAGCAGGAGCGGGGGGGCCGTCGAGCAGTACTTC	TRBJ2-7	.	TRBD2	TRBV6-5
CASSLTPGVGEKLFF	TGCGCCAGCAGCTTGACTCCAGGGGTGGGTGAAAAACTGTTTTTT	TRBJ1-4	.	.	TRBV5-1
CASSVRDRGLVWPVGYTF	TGTGCCAGTAGTGTTCGGGACAGGGGTTTAGTTTGGCCGGTTGGCTACACCTTC	TRBJ1-2	once	TRBD1	TRBV19
CASSYSRLGAQHF	TGTGCCAGCAGTTACTCCAGGTTAGGGGCCCAGCATTTT	TRBJ1-5	once	.	TRBV6-5
CASREISGNSYEQYF	TGTGCCAGCAGGGAAATTAGCGGAAACTCCTACGAGCAGTACTTC	TRBJ2-7	.	.	TRBV2
CSAEQEDGYTF	TGCAGTGCCGAACAGGAAGATGGCTACACCTTC	TRBJ1-2	.	.	TRBV20-1
CASSLFRIQTQYF	TGTGCCAGCAGCTTGTTCAGGATACAGACCCAGTACTTC	TRBJ2-5	.	.	TRBV5-6
CASSFSEVGGGNEQFF	TGTGCCAGCAGCTTCTCAGAAGTGGGAGGGGGCAATGAGCAGTTCTTC	TRBJ2-1	.	.	TRBV7-9
CASSPTGTVSEKLFF	TGTGCCAGCAGCCCGACCGGGACAGTCTCGGAAAAACTGTTTTTT	TRBJ1-4	.	TRBD1	TRBV4-2
CASSVRGTTDTQYF	TGTGCCAGCAGCGTACGAGGTACCACAGATACGCAGTATTTT	TRBJ2-3	.	.	TRBV9
CASSYFKETQYF	TGTGCCAGCAGTTACTTCAAAGAGACCCAGTACTTC	TRBJ2-5	.	.	TRBV6-6
CASSGEQGINYGYTF	TGTGCCAGCAGCGGAGAACAGGGGATTAACTATGGCTACACCTTC	TRBJ1-2	.	TRBD1	TRBV9
CASSPDSGYGYTF	TGTGCCAGCAGCCCGGACAGCGGCTATGGCTACACCTTC	TRBJ1-2	.	.	TRBV11-3
CASSYSAGAATYEQYF	TGTGCCAGCAGTTATTCGGCCGGCGCGGCGACCTACGAGCAGTACTTC	TRBJ2-7	once	.	TRBV6-5
CASSRGAEDTQYF	TGTGCCAGCAGCCGGGGGGCAGAGGATACGCAGTATTTT	TRBJ2-3	.	.	TRBV7-3
CASSRRTGGHGYTF	TGTGCCAGTAGTAGGAGGACAGGGGGGCATGGCTACACCTTC	TRBJ1-2	.	TRBD1	TRBV19
CASSYDRNTYNEQFF	TGTGCCAGCAGTTACGACAGAAATACCTACAATGAGCAGTTCTTC	TRBJ2-1	.	.	TRBV6-5
CASSMWTGNQPQHF	TGTGCCAGTAGTATGTGGACAGGCAATCAGCCCCAGCATTTT	TRBJ1-5	.	.	TRBV19
CASWGTGNYEQYF	TGTGCCAGCTGGGGGACAGGGAACTACGAGCAGTACTTC	TRBJ2-7	once	TRBD1	TRBV28
CASSLESDRLPPLHF	TGCGCCAGCAGCTTGGAATCGGACAGGCTGCCACCCCTCCACTTT	TRBJ1-6	.	TRBD1	TRBV5-1
CASSVSDRHSGNTIYF	TGTGCCAGCAGTGTATCGGACAGGCACTCTGGAAACACCATATATTTT	TRBJ1-3	.	TRBD1	TRBV2
CASKQHNMNTEAFF	TGTGCCAGTAAACAGCACAACATGAACACTGAAGCTTTCTTT	TRBJ1-1	once	.	TRBV19
CASRPTSGNWYEQFF	TGTGCCAGCAGGCCGACTAGCGGGAATTGGTATGAGCAGTTCTTC	TRBJ2-1	.	TRBD2	TRBV7-2
CASSPNRGQGQYF	TGTGCCAGCAGTCCCAACAGGGGACAGGGGCAGTACTTC	TRBJ2-7	.	TRBD1	TRBV11-3
CSAHRVPEAFF	TGCAGTGCGCACAGGGTACCTGAAGCTTTCTTT	TRBJ1-1	once	.	TRBV20-1
CASGVTGRTEAFF	TGTGCTAGTGGTGTGACAGGGCGGACTGAAGCTTTCTTT	TRBJ1-1	.	TRBD1	TRBV12-5
CSAKPGGREQYF	TGCAGCGCAAAACCAGGGGGCCGGGAGCAGTACTTC	TRBJ2-7	.	TRBD1	TRBV29-1
CAWSVKGSANEKLFF	TGTGCCTGGAGTGTAAAGGGGTCGGCTAATGAAAAACTGTTTTTT	TRBJ1-4	.	.	TRBV30
CASGPGGEYGYTF	TGTGCCAGCGGACCAGGAGGGGAATATGGCTACACCTTC	TRBJ1-2	.	.	TRBV11-3
CASRESRSTGTGVQQYF	TGTGCCAGCAGGGAATCGCGATCCACCGGGACAGGGGTTCAGCAGTACTTC	TRBJ2-7	few	TRBD1	TRBV6-1
CATLGGFNQPQHF	TGTGCCACCCTTGGGGGGTTTAATCAGCCCCAGCATTTT	TRBJ1-5	.	.	TRBV19
CASRWDSGGSPLHF	TGTGCCAGCCGATGGGACAGTGGGGGCTCACCCCTCCACTTT	TRBJ1-6	.	TRBD1	TRBV2
CASSQDRGGYGYTF	TGCGCCAGCAGCCAAGACCGGGGAGGCTATGGCTACACCTTC	TRBJ1-2	medium-sized	.	TRBV4-1
CASSELLLYAQETQYF	TGTGCCAGCAGTGAATTACTCCTATACGCCCAAGAGACCCAGTACTTC	TRBJ2-5	.	.	TRBV2
CASSLWRNTEAFF	TGTGCCAGCAGTTTATGGAGGAACACTGAAGCTTTCTTT	TRBJ1-1	.	.	TRBV27
CASSELGGGASNEQFF	TGTGCCAGCAGTGAACTGGGCGGGGGGGCTTCGAATGAGCAGTTCTTC	TRBJ2-1	once	TRBD2	TRBV6-4
CASSEGSGLQPQHF	TGTGCCAGCAGTGAAGGATCGGGGTTGCAGCCCCAGCATTTT	TRBJ1-5	.	.	TRBV6-1
CASSYGTSGSDEQFF	TGTGCCAGCAGTTACGGGACTAGCGGGAGTGATGAGCAGTTCTTC	TRBJ2-1	.	TRBD2	TRBV6-5
CASSERRLGYEQFF	TGTGCCAGCAGTGAAAGGCGACTAGGATATGAGCAGTTCTTC	TRBJ2-1	.	.	TRBV2
CASRPAQGPEQYF	TGTGCCAGCAGACCAGCTCAGGGCCCCGAGCAGTACTTC	TRBJ2-7	.	.	TRBV2
CASSLGRQSGVGETQYF	TGTGCCAGCAGCTTAGGGAGACAGTCAGGGGTCGGGGAGACCCAGTACTTC	TRBJ2-5	.	.	TRBV7-2
CASSLTSGTGDGYTF	TGTGCCAGCAGCTTAACGAGCGGGACAGGAGATGGCTACACCTTC	TRBJ1-2	.	TRBD1	TRBV7-2
CASSYDGQAGANVLTF	TGTGCCAGCAGTTACGATGGGCAGGCTGGGGCCAACGTCCTGACTTTC	TRBJ2-6	.	.	TRBV6-5
CASSLEASGRGEQYF	TGCGCCAGCAGCTTGGAGGCTAGCGGGAGGGGTGAGCAGTACTTC	TRBJ2-7	.	TRBD2	TRBV5-1
CASSLANTDTQYF	TGTGCCAGCAGCTTAGCCAACACAGATACGCAGTATTTT	TRBJ2-3	.	.	TRBV7-8